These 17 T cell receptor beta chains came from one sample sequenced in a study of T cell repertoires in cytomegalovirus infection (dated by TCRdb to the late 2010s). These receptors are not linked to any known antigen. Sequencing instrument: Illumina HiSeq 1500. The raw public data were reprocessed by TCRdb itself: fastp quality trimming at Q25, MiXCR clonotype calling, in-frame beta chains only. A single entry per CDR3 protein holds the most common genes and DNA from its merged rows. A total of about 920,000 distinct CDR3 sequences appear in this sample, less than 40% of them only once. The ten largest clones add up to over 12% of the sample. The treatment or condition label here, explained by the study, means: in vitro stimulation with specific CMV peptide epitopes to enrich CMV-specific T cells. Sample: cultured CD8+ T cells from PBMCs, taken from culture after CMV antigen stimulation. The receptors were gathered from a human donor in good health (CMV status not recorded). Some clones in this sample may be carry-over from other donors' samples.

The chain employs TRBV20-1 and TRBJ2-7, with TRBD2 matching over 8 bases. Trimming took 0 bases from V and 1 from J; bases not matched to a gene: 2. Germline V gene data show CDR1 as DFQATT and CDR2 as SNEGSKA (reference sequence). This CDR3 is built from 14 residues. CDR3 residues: CSAREERGSYEQYV. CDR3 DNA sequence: TGCAGTGCTAGAGAGGAGCGGGGGTCCTACGAGCAGTACGTC.

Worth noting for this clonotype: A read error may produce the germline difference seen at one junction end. The CDR3 here is CASSIGGMGSYEQYF. CDR3 in DNA: TGTGCCAGCAGTATTGGGGGGATGGGCTCCTACGAGCAGTACTTC. V gene TRBV19 combines with J gene TRBJ2-7, with D perhaps matching TRBD2 (6 bases). This CDR3 contains 15 residues. Germline CDR1 is LNHDA and CDR2 is SQIVND (reference sequence).

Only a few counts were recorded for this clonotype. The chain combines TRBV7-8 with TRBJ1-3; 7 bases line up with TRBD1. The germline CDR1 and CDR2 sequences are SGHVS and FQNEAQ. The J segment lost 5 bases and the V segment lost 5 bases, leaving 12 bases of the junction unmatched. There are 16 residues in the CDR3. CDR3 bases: TGTGCCAGCAGCCCGGGACAGCCGACAAAGAGAAACACCATATATTTT. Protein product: CASSPGQPTKRNTIYF.

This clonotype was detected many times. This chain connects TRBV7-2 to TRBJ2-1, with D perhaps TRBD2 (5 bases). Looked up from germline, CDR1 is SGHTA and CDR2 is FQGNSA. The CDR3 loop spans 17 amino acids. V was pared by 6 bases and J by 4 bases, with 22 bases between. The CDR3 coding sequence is TGTGCCAGCAGGGTCGAAGAGCTAGCAACCTATTACAATGAGCAGTTCTTC. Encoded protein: CASRVEELATYYNEQFF.

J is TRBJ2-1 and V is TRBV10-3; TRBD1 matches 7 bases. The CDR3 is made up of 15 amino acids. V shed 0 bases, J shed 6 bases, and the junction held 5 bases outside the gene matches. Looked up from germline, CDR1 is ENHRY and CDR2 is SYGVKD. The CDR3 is CAISESFSGGNEQFF. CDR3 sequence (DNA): TGTGCCATCAGTGAGTCGTTCTCAGGGGGCAATGAGCAGTTCTTC.

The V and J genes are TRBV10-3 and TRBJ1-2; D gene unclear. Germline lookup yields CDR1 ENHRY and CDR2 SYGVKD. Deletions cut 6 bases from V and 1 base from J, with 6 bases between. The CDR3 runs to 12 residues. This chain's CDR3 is CAIRTYNYGYTF. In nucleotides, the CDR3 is TGTGCCATCAGGACTTATAACTATGGCTACACCTTC.

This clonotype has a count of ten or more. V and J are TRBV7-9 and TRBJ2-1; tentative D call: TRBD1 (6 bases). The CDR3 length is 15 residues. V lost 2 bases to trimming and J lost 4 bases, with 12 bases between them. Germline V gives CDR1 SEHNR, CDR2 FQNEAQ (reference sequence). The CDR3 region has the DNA TGTGCCAGCAGCTTAACCGGACAGATATACAATGAGCAGTTCTTC. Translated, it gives CASSLTGQIYNEQFF.

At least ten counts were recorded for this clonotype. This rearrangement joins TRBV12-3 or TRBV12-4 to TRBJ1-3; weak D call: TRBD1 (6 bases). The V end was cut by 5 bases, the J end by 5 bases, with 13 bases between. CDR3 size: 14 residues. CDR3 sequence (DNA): TGTGCCAGCAGTGTCCATGGGGACAGAAACACCATATATTTT. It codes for CASSVHGDRNTIYF.

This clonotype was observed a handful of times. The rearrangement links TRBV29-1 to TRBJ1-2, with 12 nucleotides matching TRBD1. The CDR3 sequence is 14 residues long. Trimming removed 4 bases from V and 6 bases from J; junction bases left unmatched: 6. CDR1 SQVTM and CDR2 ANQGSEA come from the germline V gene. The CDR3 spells CSVVGDRGLNGYTF. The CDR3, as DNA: TGCAGCGTTGTTGGGGACAGGGGGCTCAATGGCTACACCTTC.

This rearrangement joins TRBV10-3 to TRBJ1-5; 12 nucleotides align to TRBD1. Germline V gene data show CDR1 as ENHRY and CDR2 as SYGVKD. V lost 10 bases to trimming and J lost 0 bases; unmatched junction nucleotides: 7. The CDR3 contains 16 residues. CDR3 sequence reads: CATWDRGPYSNQPQHF. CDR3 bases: TGTGCCACCTGGGACAGGGGGCCTTATAGCAATCAGCCCCAGCATTTT.

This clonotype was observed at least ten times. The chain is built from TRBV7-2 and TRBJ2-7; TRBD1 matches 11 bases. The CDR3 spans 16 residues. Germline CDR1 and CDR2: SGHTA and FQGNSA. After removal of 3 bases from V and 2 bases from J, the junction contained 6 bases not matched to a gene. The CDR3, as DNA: TGTGCCAGCAGCTTCGGGTGGGGACAGGGGGCCTACGAGCAGTACGTC. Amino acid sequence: CASSFGWGQGAYEQYV.

This chain's CDR3 is CASSLGPISNTGELFF. CDR3 in DNA: TGTGCCAGCAGCTTAGGGCCGATCTCGAACACCGGGGAGCTGTTTTTT. The gene calls are TRBV7-9 and TRBJ2-2; D call uncertain. Trimming took 1 base from V and 0 from J, leaving 9 bases between them. The germline CDR1 and CDR2 sequences are SEHNR and FQNEAQ (reference sequence). This CDR3 spans 16 amino acids.

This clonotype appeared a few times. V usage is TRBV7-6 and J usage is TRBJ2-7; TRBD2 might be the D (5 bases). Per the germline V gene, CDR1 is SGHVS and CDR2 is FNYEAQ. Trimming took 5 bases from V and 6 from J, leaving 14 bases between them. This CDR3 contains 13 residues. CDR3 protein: CASSPTDGGEQYF. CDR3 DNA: TGTGCCAGCAGCCCCACTGACGGAGGCGAGCAGTACTTC.

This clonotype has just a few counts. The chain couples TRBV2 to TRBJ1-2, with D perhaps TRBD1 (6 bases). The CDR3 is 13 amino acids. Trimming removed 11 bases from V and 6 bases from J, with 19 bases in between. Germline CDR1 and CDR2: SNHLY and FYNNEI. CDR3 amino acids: CAARRGGIDGYTF. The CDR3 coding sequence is TGTGCCGCTAGGAGGGGGGGCATCGATGGCTACACCTTC.

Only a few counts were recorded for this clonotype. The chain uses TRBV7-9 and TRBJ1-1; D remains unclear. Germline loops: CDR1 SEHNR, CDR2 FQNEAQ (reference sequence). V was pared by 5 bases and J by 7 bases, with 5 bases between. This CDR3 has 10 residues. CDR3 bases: TGTGCCAGCAGCGGAATTGAAGCTTTCTTT. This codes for CASSGIEAFF.

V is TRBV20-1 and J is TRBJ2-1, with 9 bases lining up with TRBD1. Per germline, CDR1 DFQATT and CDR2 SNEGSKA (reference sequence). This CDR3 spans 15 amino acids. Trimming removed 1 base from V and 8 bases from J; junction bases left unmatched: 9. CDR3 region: CSARGQQGAVDEQFF. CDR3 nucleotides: TGCAGTGCTAGAGGGCAACAGGGGGCCGTCGATGAGCAGTTCTTC.

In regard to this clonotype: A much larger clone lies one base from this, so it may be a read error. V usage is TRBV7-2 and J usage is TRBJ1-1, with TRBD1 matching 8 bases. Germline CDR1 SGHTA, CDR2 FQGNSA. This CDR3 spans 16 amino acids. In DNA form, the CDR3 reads TGTGCCAACAGCTTAGCTCCAGGGGGCTTGAACACTGAAGCTTTCTTT. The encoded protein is CANSLAPGGLNTEAFF.